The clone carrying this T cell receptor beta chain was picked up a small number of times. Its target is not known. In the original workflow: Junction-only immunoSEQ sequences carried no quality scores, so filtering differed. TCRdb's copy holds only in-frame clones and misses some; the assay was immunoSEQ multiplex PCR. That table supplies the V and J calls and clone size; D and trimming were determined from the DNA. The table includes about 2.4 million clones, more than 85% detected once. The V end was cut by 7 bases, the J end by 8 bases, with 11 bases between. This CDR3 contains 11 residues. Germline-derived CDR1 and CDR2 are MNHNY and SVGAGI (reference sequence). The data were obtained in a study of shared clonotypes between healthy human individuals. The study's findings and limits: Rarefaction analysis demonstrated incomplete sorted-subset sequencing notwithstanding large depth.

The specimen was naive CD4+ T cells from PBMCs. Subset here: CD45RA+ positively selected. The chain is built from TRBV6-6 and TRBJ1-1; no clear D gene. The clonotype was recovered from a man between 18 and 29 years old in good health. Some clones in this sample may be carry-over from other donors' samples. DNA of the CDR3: TGTGCCAGCACCCGATCGTGGGAAGCTTTCTTT. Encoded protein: CASTRSWEAFF.